A single sample gave rise to the 10 T cell receptor beta chains below, sequenced in a study of T cells in Graves' hyperthyroidism and ophthalmopathy. The investigators amplified TCR beta CDR3 regions from RNA transcripts. A set of HTBI primers served as the primers for a first-round RT-PCR of the TCR CDR3. TCRdb independently ran MiXCR on the multiplex PCR reads; one entry per CDR3 protein. Altogether hundreds of thousands of distinct CDR3 sequences are present, approximately 14% being singletons, with the ten largest covering roughly 14%. The sample taken for sequencing was blood. Receptors were obtained from a woman aged 18-35 years with Graves' hyperthyroidism.

The CDR3 bases are TGTGCCAGCAGCGTAGATACGGGCTCTGGAAACACCATATATTTT. It yields the protein CASSVDTGSGNTIYF. This sequence joins TRBV9 and TRBJ1-3; D is undetermined. Trimming shortened V by 0 bases and J by 0 bases, and 7 bases separated the two germline ends. CDR3 size: 15 residues. Germline CDR1 and CDR2: SGDLS and YYNGEE.

V gene TRBV5-1 combines with J gene TRBJ2-5; possibly TRBD1 for D (6 bases). The CDR3 sequence is 16 residues long. Trimming left V 1 base short and J 0 bases short, with 13 bases between. Germline V gene lookup returns CDR1 SGHRS and CDR2 YFSETQ. The CDR3 DNA is TGCGCCAGCAGCTTGACTATCCAGGGGAACCAAGAGACCCAGTACTTC. Amino acid sequence: CASSLTIQGNQETQYF.

This clonotype was found once. The chain links TRBV29-1 to TRBJ2-1; D is possibly TRBD1 (5 bases). The tail of the sequence fits TRBJ2-7 better, so the J call may be wrong. Per the germline V gene, CDR1 is SQVTM and CDR2 is ANQGSEA. This CDR3 spans 13 amino acids. This CDR3 reads CSVCCRVVNEQYF. In nucleotides, the CDR3 is TGCAGCGTTTGTTGCAGGGTCGTCAATGAGCAGTACTTC.

The rearrangement uses TRBV4-1 and TRBJ2-3, with D unclear. The CDR3 length is 15 residues. V was clipped by 0 bases and J by 6 bases, with 13 bases between them. CDR1 is MGHRA, CDR2 YSYEKL, per germline. The CDR3 loop reads CASSQENWADDTQYF. CDR3 nucleotides: TGCGCCAGCAGCCAAGAGAACTGGGCGGACGATACGCAGTATTTT.

There are a few counts of this clonotype. The chain recombines TRBV10-3 with TRBJ2-2; D may be TRBD1 (5 bases). V gave up 10 bases and J gave up 5 bases, with 20 bases separating them. Per the germline V gene, CDR1 is ENHRY and CDR2 is SYGVKD. The CDR3 length is 15 residues. The CDR3 here is CATQARTTLTGELFF. CDR3 nucleotide sequence: TGTGCCACCCAAGCCAGGACAACCCTTACCGGGGAGCTGTTTTTT.

The chain recombines TRBV19 with TRBJ2-4, with 7 bases matching TRBD2. The V and J ends lost 6 bases and 1 base, in that order; junction bases with no gene match: 9. Germline lookup yields CDR1 LNHDA and CDR2 SQIVND (reference sequence). This CDR3 comprises 16 residues. CDR3 region: CASRDAGRGAKNIQYF. In DNA form, the CDR3 reads TGTGCCAGTAGGGATGCAGGGCGGGGGGCCAAAAACATTCAGTACTTC.

The chain joins TRBV6-1 to TRBJ2-2; D unresolved. V gave up 6 bases and J gave up 3 bases, with 20 bases separating them. The germline V gene has CDR1 MNHNS and CDR2 SASEGT. The CDR3 consists of 17 residues. The CDR3 DNA reads as TGTGCCAGCAGGACCGAGATGTTAGTAGAAGACACCGGGGAGCTGTTTTTT. Its translation: CASRTEMLVEDTGELFF.

This clonotype was recorded many times. The V call is TRBV11-2, the J call TRBJ2-7; 8 bases map to TRBD1. The J segment lost 3 bases and the V segment lost 5 bases, leaving 9 bases of the junction unmatched. The germline V gene has CDR1 SGHAT and CDR2 FQNNGV. The CDR3 is 15 amino acids. The CDR3 DNA reads as TGTGCCAGCAGCCCCCCTGGACAGGGAATCTACGAGCAGTACTTC. It codes for CASSPPGQGIYEQYF.

The rearrangement uses TRBV29-1 and TRBJ1-2; TRBD1 might be the D (5 bases). V gave up 7 bases and J gave up 0 bases, with 18 bases separating them. CDR1 SQVTM and CDR2 ANQGSEA come from the germline V gene. This CDR3 is 15 amino acids long. The CDR3 region has the DNA TGCAGCGCTGGGGGGAGTGCGCCAGCTAACTATGGCTACACCTTC. Its protein product is CSAGGSAPANYGYTF.

This clonotype has at least ten counts. The chain recombines TRBV6-2 or TRBV6-3 with TRBJ1-1; D ambiguous. Looked up from germline, CDR1 is MNHEY and CDR2 is SVGEGT. Trimming pared 7 bases from V and 7 bases from J, leaving 10 bases between. The CDR3 consists of 11 residues. CDR3 residues: CASIERNEAFF. The CDR3 DNA reads TGTGCCAGCATTGAGCGGAATGAAGCTTTCTTT.